This T cell receptor (beta chain) was identified during a study of T cell responses to AZD1222 COVID-19 vaccine. Some clones are missing from TCRdb's copy, which holds only in-frame ones; the method was immunoSEQ multiplex PCR. The sample records roughly 140,000 clones, 88% being singletons. A note on this clone: Its antigen is still unknown.

Study-wide results and caveats: Just 5 to 7 people given AZD1222 tested seropositive at baseline. Elevations in Spike-specific TCR breadth and depth followed administration of two AZD1222 doses. The donors showed a predominance of white British ancestry and of females, with possible underestimation of clonal diversity.

The CDR3 covers 14 residues. J lost 8 bases, V lost 8 bases, and 13 bases had no gene match. Germline values: CDR1 SGDLS, CDR2 YYNGEE. The rearrangement links TRBV9 to TRBJ1-2, with TRBD1 matching 9 bases. Sequenced here: peripheral blood, sampled on day 0 of AZD1222 vaccination. The clonotype originates from an adult in good health. The CDR3 here is CASAPGQGLWGYTF. In nucleotides, the CDR3 is TGTGCCAGTGCCCCGGGACAGGGATTATGGGGCTACACCTTC.